These T cell receptor beta chains were read from a single sample in a study of blood T cell repertoires in COVID-19. Sequencing used immunoSEQ multiplex PCR; TCRdb keeps in-frame clones, though not all of them. The sample includes more than 50,000 clones, roughly 74% seen only once; the top ten take 25% to 30%. Sequenced sample: peripheral blood. The receptors derive from a woman aged 80 or over with acute or convalescent COVID-19. CDR3s include the opening cysteine and the closing phenylalanine or tryptophan. The D gene is left open where the match is weak. Clone size is given for some rows only: seen once, a few or many times, or a class if the clone is expanded.

.	TRBV27	TRBJ1-4	.	CASTTGSNEKLFF	TGTGCCAGCACTACAGGGTCTAATGAAAAACTGTTTTTT
.	TRBV20-1	TRBJ2-7	TRBD2	CSASGRLGLAAYEQYF	TGCAGTGCTAGTGGCCGTTTGGGACTAGCGGCTTACGAGCAATACTTC
once	TRBV5-1	TRBJ2-2	.	CASSPSGAGELFF	TGCGCCAGCAGCCCTTCCGGTGCCGGGGAGCTGTTTTTT
.	TRBV7-8	TRBJ2-5	TRBD2	CASSSPGLAQETQYF	TGTGCCAGCAGCTCCCCGGGACTAGCCCAAGAGACCCAGTACTTC
.	TRBV21-1	TRBJ1-5	.	CASSASGSLEASNQPQHF	TGTGCCAGCTCAGCTTCCGGGTCTCTTGAAGCCAGCAATCAGCCCCAGCATTTT
few	TRBV7-9	TRBJ1-1	.	CASSSGVRTEAFF	TGTGCCAGCAGCTCCGGGGTTCGTACTGAAGCTTTCTTT
.	TRBV29-1	TRBJ2-5	TRBD2	CSVGDKGLAGEKTQYF	TGCAGCGTTGGGGATAAGGGACTAGCGGGAGAAAAGACCCAGTACTTC
.	TRBV5-1	TRBJ1-2	.	CASSFRTDYGYTF	TGCGCCAGCAGCTTCCGGACAGACTATGGCTACACCTTC
.	TRBV9	TRBJ2-3	.	CASSVVSGPSTDTQYF	TGTGCCAGCAGCGTAGTAAGCGGGCCTAGCACAGATACGCAGTATTTT
.	TRBV10-2	TRBJ1-5	TRBD1	CASRITGDQPQHF	TGCGCCAGCAGGATAACAGGGGATCAGCCCCAGCATTTT
.	TRBV29-1	TRBJ2-5	TRBD2	CSVDPAWTSGSRETQYF	TGCAGCGTTGATCCTGCCTGGACTAGCGGGAGTCGCGAGACCCAGTACTTC
.	TRBV6-5	TRBJ1-2	.	CASREDRYYGYTF	TGTGCCAGCAGGGAGGACAGATACTATGGCTACACCTTC
once	TRBV10-2	TRBJ1-2	.	CASSGGGPYYGYTF	TGCGCCAGCAGCGGCGGGGGGCCTTACTATGGCTACACCTTC
.	TRBV3-1/TRBV3-2	TRBJ2-3	.	CASSHARDKPTDTQYF	TGTGCCAGCAGCCACGCTAGGGACAAACCCACAGATACGCAGTATTTT
.	TRBV13	TRBJ2-3	.	CASTPPVNTQYF	TGTGCCAGCACCCCCCCGGTAAATACGCAGTATTTT
.	TRBV12-3/TRBV12-4	TRBJ2-7	.	CASSSGIPGQYF	TGTGCCAGCAGTTCCGGGATCCCCGGGCAGTACTTC
.	TRBV29-1	TRBJ2-3	.	CSVEAQGGTDTQYF	TGCAGCGTTGAAGCTCAGGGTGGCACAGATACGCAGTATTTT
.	TRBV27	TRBJ2-7	TRBD1	CASSPGTGTIRQYF	TGTGCCAGCAGTCCCGGGACAGGGACCATCAGGCAGTACTTC
.	TRBV6-2/TRBV6-3	TRBJ2-3	TRBD2	CASSYSLAGGTDTQYF	TGTGCCAGCAGTTACAGTCTAGCGGGAGGGACAGATACGCAGTATTTT
.	TRBV9	TRBJ2-1	.	CASSAELNEQFF	TGTGCCAGCAGCGCCGAGTTGAATGAGCAGTTCTTC
.	TRBV6-1	TRBJ2-7	.	CASSTGFREQYF	TGTGCCAGCAGTACAGGGTTCAGGGAGCAGTACTTC
.	TRBV7-9	TRBJ2-7	TRBD1	CASREGQGWPEQYF	TGTGCCAGCAGAGAAGGACAGGGGTGGCCTGAGCAGTACTTC
few	TRBV29-1	TRBJ1-2	.	CSVVGQTNYGYTF	TGCAGCGTTGTCGGACAGACTAACTATGGCTACACCTTC
.	TRBV27	TRBJ1-6	.	CASNRDGGNSPLHF	TGTGCCAGCAATCGCGATGGGGGGAACTCACCCCTCCACTTT
once	TRBV28	TRBJ2-1	TRBD1	CASDYRGQGAGNEQFF	TGTGCCAGCGACTACCGGGGGCAGGGGGCAGGAAATGAGCAGTTCTTC
few	TRBV1	TRBJ2-7	.	CTSSLHLAEIPGEQYF	TGCACCAGCAGCCTCCATTTAGCGGAAATCCCGGGCGAGCAGTACTTC
once	TRBV6-5	TRBJ1-1	.	CASSQTSMNTEAFF	TGTGCCAGCAGTCAGACATCCATGAACACTGAAGCTTTCTTT
.	TRBV10-2	TRBJ2-4	TRBD2	CASSEWFRTSDENIQYF	TGCGCCAGCAGTGAGTGGTTTCGGACTAGCGATGAAAACATTCAGTACTTC
.	TRBV25-1	TRBJ1-2	TRBD1	CASSEPRQGYGYTF	TGTGCCAGCAGTGAACCCAGACAGGGCTATGGCTACACCTTC
.	TRBV6-6	TRBJ2-3	.	CASTRQDPDTQYF	TGTGCCAGCACCCGACAGGATCCAGATACGCAGTATTTT
.	TRBV6-6	TRBJ2-2	TRBD1	CASSYRGQGTGELFF	TGTGCCAGCAGTTACAGGGGGCAGGGCACCGGGGAGCTGTTTTTT
.	TRBV5-6	TRBJ1-5	.	CASSLAAGPGQPQHF	TGTGCCAGCAGCTTGGCCGCGGGCCCGGGTCAGCCCCAGCATTTT
once	TRBV27	TRBJ2-7	TRBD1	CASTRDRTSYEQYF	TGTGCCAGCACCCGGGACAGAACTTCCTACGAGCAGTACTTC
once	TRBV6-2/TRBV6-3	TRBJ2-6	.	CASSYGITPSGANVLTF	TGTGCCAGCAGTTACGGCATAACCCCTTCTGGGGCCAACGTCCTGACTTTC
.	TRBV7-8	TRBJ2-7	TRBD2	CASSLLREVSYEQYF	TGTGCCAGCAGCTTATTACGGGAGGTCTCCTACGAGCAGTACTTC
.	TRBV7-2	TRBJ1-5	TRBD1	CASSQSGGGQPQHF	TGTGCCAGCAGCCAATCAGGGGGCGGTCAGCCCCAGCATTTT
many	TRBV5-1	TRBJ1-1	TRBD1	CASRLTGGRTEAFF	TGCGCCAGCAGATTGACAGGGGGTAGGACTGAAGCTTTCTTT
.	TRBV19	TRBJ1-1	.	CASRHREGNTEAFF	TGTGCCAGTAGACACAGGGAGGGGAACACTGAAGCTTTCTTT
.	TRBV2	TRBJ1-2	TRBD1	CASSEGQGAGSYGYTF	TGTGCCAGCAGTGAAGGACAGGGGGCCGGATCCTATGGCTACACCTTC
.	TRBV6-1	TRBJ2-5	.	CASSDLQGRSQETQYF	TGTGCCAGCAGTGATCTCCAGGGCCGATCGCAAGAGACCCAGTACTTC
once	TRBV5-1	TRBJ2-2	TRBD1	CASSLRQGGTGELFF	TGCGCCAGCAGCTTGCGACAGGGGGGCACCGGGGAGCTGTTTTTT
.	TRBV6-2/TRBV6-3	TRBJ2-1	.	CASIPKGTNEQFF	TGTGCCAGCATCCCTAAAGGGACTAATGAGCAGTTCTTC
.	TRBV12-3/TRBV12-4	TRBJ2-2	.	CASTLDGTGELFF	TGTGCCAGCACCCTAGACGGGACCGGGGAGCTGTTTTTT
.	TRBV4-3	TRBJ1-2	.	CASSPGDYGYTF	TGCGCCAGCAGCCCAGGGGACTATGGCTACACCTTC
.	TRBV28	TRBJ2-2	.	CASSFPSVGELFF	TGTGCCAGCAGTTTCCCCTCTGTCGGGGAGCTGTTTTTT
few	TRBV11-2	TRBJ2-2	TRBD1	CASSLLTGTAGELFF	TGTGCCAGCAGCTTATTGACAGGGACCGCCGGGGAGCTGTTTTTT
few	TRBV5-1	TRBJ2-5	.	CASSVQVSQETQYF	TGCGCCAGCAGCGTACAGGTCTCCCAAGAGACCCAGTACTTC
.	TRBV5-4	TRBJ1-1	.	CASSLGRVNTEAFF	TGTGCCAGCAGCTTGGGCAGGGTAAACACTGAAGCTTTCTTT
.	TRBV15	TRBJ2-5	.	CATSREREETQYF	TGTGCCACCAGCAGGGAGCGGGAAGAGACCCAGTACTTC
.	TRBV12-5	TRBJ2-7	.	CASGLGQGPYEQYF	TGTGCTAGTGGTTTGGGGCAGGGTCCCTACGAGCAGTACTTC
.	TRBV9	TRBJ2-7	TRBD1	CASSVVGQGYEQYF	TGTGCCAGCAGCGTGGTGGGACAGGGCTACGAGCAGTACTTC
.	TRBV28	TRBJ2-4	TRBD1	CASSHGTGENIQYF	TGTGCCAGCAGCCACGGGACAGGGGAAAACATTCAGTACTTC
.	TRBV4-1	TRBJ2-6	.	CASSQQQFSGANVLTF	TGCGCCAGCAGCCAACAACAGTTCTCTGGGGCCAACGTCCTGACTTTC
.	TRBV18	TRBJ1-1	TRBD1	CASSPQIHRGRTEAFF	TGTGCCAGCTCACCACAGATCCACAGGGGACGCACTGAAGCTTTCTTT
.	TRBV6-2/TRBV6-3	TRBJ1-6	.	CASSYPPGLLNSPLHF	TGTGCCAGCAGTTACCCCCCAGGACTCCTTAATTCACCCCTCCACTTT
.	TRBV9	TRBJ2-1	TRBD1	CASSPPGQGVYNEQFF	TGTGCCAGCAGCCCGCCGGGACAGGGGGTCTACAATGAGCAGTTCTTC
.	TRBV15	TRBJ2-2	.	CATSRASVDTGELFF	TGTGCCACCAGCAGAGCCAGTGTGGACACCGGGGAGCTGTTTTTT
.	TRBV11-2	TRBJ2-7	TRBD2	CASSLGAGQQYF	TGTGCCAGCAGCTTAGGAGCGGGACAGCAGTACTTC
.	TRBV4-3	TRBJ2-6	.	CASSQDRASGANVLTF	TGCGCCAGCAGCCAAGACAGGGCCTCTGGGGCCAACGTCCTGACTTTC